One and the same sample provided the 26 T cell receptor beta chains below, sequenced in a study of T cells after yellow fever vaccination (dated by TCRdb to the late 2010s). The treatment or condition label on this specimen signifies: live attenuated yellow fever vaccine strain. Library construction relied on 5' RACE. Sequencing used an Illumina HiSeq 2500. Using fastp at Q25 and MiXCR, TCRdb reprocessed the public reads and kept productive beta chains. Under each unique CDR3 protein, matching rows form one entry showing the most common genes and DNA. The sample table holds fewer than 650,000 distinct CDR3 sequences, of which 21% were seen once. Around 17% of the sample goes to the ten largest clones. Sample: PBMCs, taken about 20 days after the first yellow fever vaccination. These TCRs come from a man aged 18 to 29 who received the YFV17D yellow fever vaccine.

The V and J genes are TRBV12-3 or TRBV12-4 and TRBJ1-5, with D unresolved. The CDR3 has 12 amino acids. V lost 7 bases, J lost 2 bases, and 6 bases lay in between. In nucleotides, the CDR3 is TGTGCCAGCAACTCGGGCAATCAGCCCCAGCATTTT. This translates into CASNSGNQPQHF.

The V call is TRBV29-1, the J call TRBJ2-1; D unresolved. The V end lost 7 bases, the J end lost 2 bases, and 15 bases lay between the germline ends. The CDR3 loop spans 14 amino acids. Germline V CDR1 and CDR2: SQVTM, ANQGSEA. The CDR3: CSGLPKLPYNEQFF. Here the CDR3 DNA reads TGCAGCGGCCTACCCAAGTTACCCTACAATGAGCAGTTCTTC.

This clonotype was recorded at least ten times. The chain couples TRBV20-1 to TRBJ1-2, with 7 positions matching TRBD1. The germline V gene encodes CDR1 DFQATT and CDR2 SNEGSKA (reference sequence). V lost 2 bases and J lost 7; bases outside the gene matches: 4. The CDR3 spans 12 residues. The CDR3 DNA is TGCAGTGCTAGATCAGGGGGAGGTGGCTACACCTTC. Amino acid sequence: CSARSGGGGYTF.

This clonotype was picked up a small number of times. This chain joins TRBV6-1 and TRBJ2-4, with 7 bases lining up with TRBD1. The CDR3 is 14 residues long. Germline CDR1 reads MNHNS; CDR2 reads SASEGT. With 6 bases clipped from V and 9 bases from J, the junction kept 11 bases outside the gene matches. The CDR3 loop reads CASSPDRARPIQYF. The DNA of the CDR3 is TGTGCCAGCAGCCCTGACAGGGCTCGGCCCATTCAGTACTTC.

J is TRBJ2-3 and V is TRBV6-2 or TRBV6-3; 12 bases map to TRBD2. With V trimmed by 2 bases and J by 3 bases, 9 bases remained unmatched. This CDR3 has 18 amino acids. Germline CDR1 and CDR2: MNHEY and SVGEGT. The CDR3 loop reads CASSYLPSGGALTDTQYF. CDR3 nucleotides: TGTGCCAGCAGTTACCTCCCTAGCGGGGGGGCATTAACAGATACGCAGTATTTT.

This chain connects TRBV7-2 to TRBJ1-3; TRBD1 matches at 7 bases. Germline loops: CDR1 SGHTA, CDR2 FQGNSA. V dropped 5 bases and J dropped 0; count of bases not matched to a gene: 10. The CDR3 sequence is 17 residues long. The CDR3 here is CASSPHGTALSGNTIYF. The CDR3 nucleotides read TGTGCCAGCAGCCCGCACGGGACAGCGCTCTCTGGAAACACCATATATTTT.

The DNA of the CDR3 is TGTGCCATCGGACCGGCCTTTATGCACACCATATATTTT. It encodes CAIGPAFMHTIYF. V is TRBV10-3 and J is TRBJ1-3; no reliable D call. Per germline, CDR1 ENHRY and CDR2 SYGVKD. V lost 8 bases and J 8 bases, leaving 16 bases between the germline ends. The CDR3 loop spans 13 amino acids.

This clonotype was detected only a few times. The CDR3, as DNA: TGTGCCAGCAGCTTAAGTCGCCAGGGGGCCAGGGGAGAGCAGTTCTTC. Protein sequence: CASSLSRQGARGEQFF. The gene calls are TRBV7-8 and TRBJ2-1; TRBD1 agrees at 8 bases. The length of the CDR3 is 16 residues. Germline V CDR1 and CDR2: SGHVS, FQNEAQ. Unmatched junction bases numbered 13, after V lost 2 bases and J lost 10 bases.

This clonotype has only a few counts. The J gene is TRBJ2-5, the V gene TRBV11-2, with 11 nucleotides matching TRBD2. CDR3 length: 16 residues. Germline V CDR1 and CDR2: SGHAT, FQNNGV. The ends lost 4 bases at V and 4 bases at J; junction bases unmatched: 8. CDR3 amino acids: CASSSVSGGAPETQYF. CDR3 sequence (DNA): TGTGCCAGCAGCTCGGTTAGCGGGGGGGCCCCAGAGACCCAGTACTTC.

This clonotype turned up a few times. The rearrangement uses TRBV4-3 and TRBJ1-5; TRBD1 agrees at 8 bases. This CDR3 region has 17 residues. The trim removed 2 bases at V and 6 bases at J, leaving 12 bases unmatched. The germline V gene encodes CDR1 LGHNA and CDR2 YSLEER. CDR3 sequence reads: CASSQLWQGAVSQPQHF. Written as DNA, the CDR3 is TGCGCCAGCAGCCAACTTTGGCAGGGGGCAGTGAGTCAGCCCCAGCATTTT.

CDR3 region: CASSPRGTGTDTQYF. CDR3 sequence (DNA): TGTGCCAGCAGTCCACGAGGGACAGGCACAGATACGCAGTATTTT. The V call is TRBV6-1, the J call TRBJ2-3, with 7 nucleotides matching TRBD1. Germline CDR1 MNHNS, CDR2 SASEGT. The CDR3 has 15 residues. V lost 5 bases and J lost 1; bases outside the gene matches: 6.

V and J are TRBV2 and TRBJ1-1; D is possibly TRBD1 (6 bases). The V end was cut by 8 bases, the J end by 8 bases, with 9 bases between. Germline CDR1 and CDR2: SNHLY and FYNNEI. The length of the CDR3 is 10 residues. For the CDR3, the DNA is TGTGCCAGCGGAGACAGGGAAGCTTTCTTT. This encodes CASGDREAFF.

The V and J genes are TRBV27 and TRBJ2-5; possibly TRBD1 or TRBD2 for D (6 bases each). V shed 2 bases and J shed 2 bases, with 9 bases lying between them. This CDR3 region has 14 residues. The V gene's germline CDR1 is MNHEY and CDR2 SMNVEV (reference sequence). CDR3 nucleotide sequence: TGTGCCAGCAGTTTACAGGGGAGGCAAGAGACCCAGTACTTC. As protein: CASSLQGRQETQYF.

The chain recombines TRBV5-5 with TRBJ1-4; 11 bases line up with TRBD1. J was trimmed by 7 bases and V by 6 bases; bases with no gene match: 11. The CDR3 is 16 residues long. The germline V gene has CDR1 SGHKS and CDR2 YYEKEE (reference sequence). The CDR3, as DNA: TGTGCCAGCAATCAGGGGACAGGGGGACAGGGTGAAAAACTGTTTTTT. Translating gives CASNQGTGGQGEKLFF.

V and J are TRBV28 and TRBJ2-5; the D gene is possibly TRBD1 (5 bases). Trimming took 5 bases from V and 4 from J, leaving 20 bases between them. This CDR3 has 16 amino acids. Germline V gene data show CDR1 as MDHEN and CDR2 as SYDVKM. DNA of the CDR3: TGTGCCAGCAGTCCCCCCACGCCCGACAGAACAGAGACCCAGTACTTC. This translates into CASSPPTPDRTETQYF.

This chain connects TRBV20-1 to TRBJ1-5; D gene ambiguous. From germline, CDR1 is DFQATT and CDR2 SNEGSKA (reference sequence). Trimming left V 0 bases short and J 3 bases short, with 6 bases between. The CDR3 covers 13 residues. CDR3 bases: TGCAGTGCTAGAGACGGGGTCAATCAGCCCCAGCATTTT. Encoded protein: CSARDGVNQPQHF.

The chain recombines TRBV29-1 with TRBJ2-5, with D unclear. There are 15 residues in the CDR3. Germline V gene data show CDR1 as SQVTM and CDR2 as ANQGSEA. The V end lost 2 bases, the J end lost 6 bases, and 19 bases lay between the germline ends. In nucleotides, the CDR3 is TGCAGCGTTGAACCAAGACCCCGATTTGGGAAGACCCAGTACTTC. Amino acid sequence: CSVEPRPRFGKTQYF. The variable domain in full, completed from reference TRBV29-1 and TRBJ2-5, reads SAVISQKPSRDICQRGTSLTIQCQVDSQVTMMFWYRQQPGQSLTLIATANQGSEATYESGFVIDKFPISRPNLTFSTLTVSNMSPEDSSIYLCSVEPRPRFGKTQYFGPGTRLLVL.

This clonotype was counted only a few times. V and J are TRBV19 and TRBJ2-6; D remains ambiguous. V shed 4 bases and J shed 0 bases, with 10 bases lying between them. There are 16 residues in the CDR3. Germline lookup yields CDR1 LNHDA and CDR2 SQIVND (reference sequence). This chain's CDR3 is CASSNTANSGANVLTF. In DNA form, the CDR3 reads TGTGCCAGTAGTAACACAGCGAACTCTGGGGCCAACGTCCTGACTTTC.

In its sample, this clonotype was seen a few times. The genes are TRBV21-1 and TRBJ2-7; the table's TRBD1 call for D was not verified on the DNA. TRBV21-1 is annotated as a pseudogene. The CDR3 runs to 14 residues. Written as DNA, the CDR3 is TGTGCCAGCAGCAAAGGCCGGGTGTATGGCGAGCAGTACGTC. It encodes CASSKGRVYGEQYV.

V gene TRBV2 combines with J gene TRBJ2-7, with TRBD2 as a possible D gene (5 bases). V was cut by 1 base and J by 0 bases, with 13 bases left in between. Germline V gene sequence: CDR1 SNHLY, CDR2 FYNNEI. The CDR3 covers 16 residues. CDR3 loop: CASSEDGGGGSYEQYF. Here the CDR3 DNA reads TGTGCCAGCAGTGAAGACGGAGGTGGTGGCTCCTACGAGCAGTACTTC.

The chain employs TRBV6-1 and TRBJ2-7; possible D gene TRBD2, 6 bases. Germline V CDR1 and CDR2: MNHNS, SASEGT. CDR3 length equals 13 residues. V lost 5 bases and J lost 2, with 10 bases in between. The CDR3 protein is CASSREVPYEQYF. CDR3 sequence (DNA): TGTGCCAGCAGTAGGGAGGTCCCCTACGAGCAGTACTTC.

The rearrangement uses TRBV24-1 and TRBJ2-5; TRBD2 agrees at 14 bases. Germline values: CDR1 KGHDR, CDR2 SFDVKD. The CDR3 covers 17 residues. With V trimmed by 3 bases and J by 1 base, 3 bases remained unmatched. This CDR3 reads CATSDPGLAGAQETQYF. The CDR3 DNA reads TGTGCCACCAGTGATCCGGGACTAGCGGGGGCCCAAGAGACCCAGTACTTC.

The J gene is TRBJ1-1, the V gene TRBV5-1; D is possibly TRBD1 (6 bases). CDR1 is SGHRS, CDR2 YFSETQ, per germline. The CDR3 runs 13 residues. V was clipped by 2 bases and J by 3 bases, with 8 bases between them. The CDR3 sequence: CASSLQGHTEAFF. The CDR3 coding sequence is TGCGCCAGCAGCTTACAGGGTCACACTGAAGCTTTCTTT.

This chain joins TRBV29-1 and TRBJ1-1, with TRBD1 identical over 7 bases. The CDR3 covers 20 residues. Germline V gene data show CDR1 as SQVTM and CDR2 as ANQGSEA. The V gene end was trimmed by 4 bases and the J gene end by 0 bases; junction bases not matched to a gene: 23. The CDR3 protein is CSVVDGGQVFTELMNTEAFF. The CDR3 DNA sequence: TGCAGCGTTGTAGACGGTGGACAGGTTTTTACCGAGTTAATGAACACTGAAGCTTTCTTT.

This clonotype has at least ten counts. CDR3: CASSQEVRGPGDTQYF. The CDR3, as DNA: TGCGCCAGCAGCCAAGAGGTGAGGGGACCCGGAGATACGCAGTATTTT. The chain combines TRBV4-1 with TRBJ2-3, with D perhaps TRBD1 or TRBD2 (5 bases each). The CDR3 is 16 residues long. Germline CDR1 reads MGHRA; CDR2 reads YSYEKL. Trimming cost V 0 bases and J 5 bases, with 15 bases left between them.

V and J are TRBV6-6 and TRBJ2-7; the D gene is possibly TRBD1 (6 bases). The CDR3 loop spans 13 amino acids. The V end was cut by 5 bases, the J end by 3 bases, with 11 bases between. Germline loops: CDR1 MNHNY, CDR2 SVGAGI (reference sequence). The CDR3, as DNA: TGTGCCAGCAGTCTACAGGGTATCTACGAGCAGTACGTC. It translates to CASSLQGIYEQYV.